This TCR beta chain stems from a study of glioma-infiltrating T cells after dendritic cell vaccination. Selection required adequate fresh-frozen tumor tissue plus more than two years' survival data. All glioblastoma patients lacked an isocitrate dehydrogenase mutation. Worth noting for this clone: What it recognizes is unknown.

V lost 10 bases to trimming and J lost 2 bases; unmatched junction nucleotides: 7. Germline values: CDR1 LNHDA, CDR2 SQIVND (reference sequence). The CDR3 has 14 residues. Here immunoSEQ multiplex PCR was the method, and the copy in TCRdb shows in-frame clones only, minus some. The repertoire holds around 73,000 clones, about four fifths seen once, with roughly 2.2% in the top ten. The study, taken as a whole, reports: Few patients contributed both blood and tumor specimens.

This clonotype originated in a human donor with glioblastoma. The rearrangement joins TRBV19 to TRBJ2-2, with 7 bases aligning to TRBD2. This sample comprised blood, obtained before dendritic cell vaccination. The CDR3 DNA reads TGTGCCACCTCCGGGACTAAAAACACCGGGGAGCTGTTTTTT. It codes for CATSGTKNTGELFF.